This is a list of T cell receptor beta chains from one sample in a study of cytomegalovirus exposure and HLA in healthy donors. Sequencing used immunoSEQ multiplex PCR; TCRdb keeps in-frame clones, though not all of them. The sample carries roughly 200,000 clones, about 83% recorded once. Sequencing was carried out using PBMCs. Receptor source: a female donor in good health and CMV-seronegative. Both conserved end residues are part of each CDR3. Each record gives: clone size, CDR3 length, V gene, D gene, J gene, CDR3 protein, CDR3 DNA. The D gene is left open where the match is weak. Where a row states a size, it is once, few, many or the class of an expanded clone; other rows omit it.

clone_size: few; cdr3_length: 14; v_call: TRBV2; d_call: TRBD2; j_call: TRBJ2-3; cdr3_aa: CATGLAGVTDTQYF; cdr3_nt: TGTGCCACCGGACTAGCGGGGGTCACAGATACGCAGTATTTT
clone_size: few; cdr3_length: 12; v_call: TRBV7-2; d_call: NA; j_call: TRBJ2-7; cdr3_aa: CASSFRGDEQYF; cdr3_nt: TGTGCCAGCAGCTTCAGGGGGGACGAGCAGTACTTC
clone_size: once; cdr3_length: 13; v_call: TRBV6-1; d_call: NA; j_call: TRBJ1-5; cdr3_aa: CASVLGADQPQHF; cdr3_nt: TGTGCCAGCGTATTGGGGGCTGATCAGCCCCAGCATTTT
clone_size: few; cdr3_length: 15; v_call: TRBV5-1; d_call: NA; j_call: TRBJ2-7; cdr3_aa: CASSLEFGDYYEQYF; cdr3_nt: TGCGCCAGCAGCTTGGAATTCGGAGATTACTACGAGCAGTACTTC
clone_size: NA; cdr3_length: 13; v_call: TRBV11-3; d_call: TRBD1; j_call: TRBJ1-2; cdr3_aa: CASSLGTAYGYTF; cdr3_nt: TGTGCCAGCAGCTTGGGGACAGCATATGGCTACACCTTC
clone_size: NA; cdr3_length: 13; v_call: TRBV2; d_call: TRBD1; j_call: TRBJ2-5; cdr3_aa: CASLRGQQETQYF; cdr3_nt: TGTGCCAGCCTACGGGGACAGCAAGAGACCCAGTACTTC
clone_size: once; cdr3_length: 20; v_call: TRBV30; d_call: TRBD2; j_call: TRBJ2-1; cdr3_aa: CAWSVRWLAGAQSSYNEQFF; cdr3_nt: TGTGCCTGGAGTGTACGGTGGCTAGCGGGGGCCCAGAGCTCCTACAATGAGCAGTTCTTC
clone_size: once; cdr3_length: 12; v_call: TRBV6-5; d_call: NA; j_call: TRBJ2-7; cdr3_aa: CAAGQASYEQYF; cdr3_nt: TGTGCGGCGGGGCAGGCATCCTACGAGCAGTACTTC
clone_size: NA; cdr3_length: 15; v_call: TRBV14; d_call: NA; j_call: TRBJ1-1; cdr3_aa: CASSQVGTPNTEAFF; cdr3_nt: TGTGCCAGCAGCCAAGTAGGGACACCGAACACTGAAGCTTTCTTT
clone_size: NA; cdr3_length: 11; v_call: TRBV7-9; d_call: NA; j_call: TRBJ2-7; cdr3_aa: CSSSPVYEQYF; cdr3_nt: TGTTCCAGCAGCCCGGTCTACGAGCAGTACTTC
clone_size: NA; cdr3_length: 18; v_call: TRBV2; d_call: NA; j_call: TRBJ2-1; cdr3_aa: CASSAPTGRRGVNNEQFF; cdr3_nt: TGTGCCAGCAGTGCCCCGACAGGGAGGAGGGGGGTAAACAATGAGCAGTTCTTC
clone_size: NA; cdr3_length: 13; v_call: TRBV2; d_call: NA; j_call: TRBJ1-4; cdr3_aa: CASRDRGNEKLFF; cdr3_nt: TGTGCCAGCAGGGACAGAGGTAATGAAAAACTGTTTTTT
clone_size: NA; cdr3_length: 13; v_call: TRBV30; d_call: NA; j_call: TRBJ2-3; cdr3_aa: CAWSDGGTDTQYF; cdr3_nt: TGTGCCTGGAGTGACGGGGGCACAGATACGCAGTATTTT
clone_size: NA; cdr3_length: 12; v_call: TRBV2; d_call: NA; j_call: TRBJ1-5; cdr3_aa: CASSDGGQPQHF; cdr3_nt: TGTGCCAGCAGTGACGGGGGTCAGCCCCAGCATTTT
clone_size: NA; cdr3_length: 14; v_call: TRBV18; d_call: TRBD1; j_call: TRBJ2-3; cdr3_aa: CASSPEDRGNTQYF; cdr3_nt: TGTGCCAGCTCACCAGAAGACAGGGGCAATACGCAGTATTTT
clone_size: NA; cdr3_length: 13; v_call: TRBV10-3; d_call: NA; j_call: TRBJ1-5; cdr3_aa: CAISKDIPQPQHF; cdr3_nt: TGTGCCATCAGTAAAGACATCCCTCAGCCCCAGCATTTT